This T cell receptor beta chain was sequenced in a study of T-cell memory formation after mild COVID-19 (dated by TCRdb to the early 2020s). Looking at the study overall: TCR sequence clusters from the two donors were largely donor specific. In two donors, T-cell clones that expanded and contracted after mild COVID-19 were followed by sequencing TCRalpha and TCRbeta repertoires longitudinally. Two young, previously healthy adult volunteers, one female and one male, were included in the cohort.

Trimming removed 3 bases from V and 4 bases from J; the gene matches leave 7 bases unexplained. Per the germline V gene, SGHTA is the CDR1 and FQGNSA is the CDR2. The CDR3 sequence holds 15 residues, the cysteine and phenylalanine included. Here the CDR3 DNA is all that survives: 45 bases in frame from base 1. For sequencing, an Illumina NovaSeq 6000 was employed. TCRalpha and TCRbeta cDNA libraries were constructed by 5'RACE with constant-segment primers, with sample barcodes and unique molecular identifiers being introduced. RNA was extracted from every sample with Trizol reagent. The libraries were amplified in two PCR steps, and the second step added a second sample barcode and Illumina TruSeq adapters. Sequencing of libraries was performed on an Illumina NovaSeq with 2 x 150 bp paired-end reads. Per the source publication's procedure: The reads were demultiplexed and collapsed into UMI-guided consensus sequences using migec v1.2.7. With mixcr v2.1.11, UMI consensuses were aligned to TRA and TRB V and J templates and assembled into clonotypes. A clonotype was counted as expanded or contracted only if both edgeR and NoisET called the change significant, with noise models trained on biological replicates. edgeR calls used a false discovery rate-adjusted p below 0.01 and a log2 fold-change threshold of 1. As an exploratory analysis of dynamics, max-normalized trajectories of the 1000 most abundant clonotypes were examined by PCA with hierarchical clustering. Separately sequenced CD4+ and CD8+ repertoires were used to assign the CD4 or CD8 phenotype of responding clones. The public sequencing data were trimmed at Q25 with fastp and processed into clonotypes with MiXCR by TCRdb, which kept only in-frame beta chains. Identical CDR3 proteins give one entry, which carries the most common genes and DNA. Here the V and J calls rest on TCRdb's processing, not on the authors' analysis. A total of 350,000 or so distinct CDR3 sequences appear in this sample, roughly 19% of them only once. The ten largest clones represent roughly 21% of the sample.

Ficoll-Paque density gradient centrifugation was the method used to isolate PBMCs. For this clonotype: The antigen it recognizes is unknown. The record has no base qualities; no much larger clone is one base away.

Findings and caveats that apply to the study as a whole: Some responding clones were found in pre-infection memory, which suggests that pre-existing cross-reactive memory T cells took part in the SARS-CoV-2 response. Clones contracting from day 15 to 85 had balanced CD4/CD8 phenotypes, while a second wave expanding from day 15 to 37 was biased towards CD4+. The study included only a couple of mild cases, and larger cohorts that include severe cases with pre-infection samples were judged to be necessary. Whether the second-wave clones peaking on day 37 were SARS-CoV-2 specific was not confirmed. Contracting CD4+ clones were found mainly in CM and EM memory subsets, while CD8+ clones were enriched in EMRA.

In this chain, TRBV7-2 is recombined with TRBJ2-3; 7 central nucleotides agree with TRBD2. The sequence was collected from a man in his late teens or twenties who had mild COVID-19 (a few samples of this study predate the infection). The sample titles of this study are shuffled in the database, so cell type and time point are left out; the donor was told from shared clones. Sequencing was carried out using PBMCs or a T cell subset sorted from them (not recorded which). CDR3 loop: CASSFQRGEADTQYF. The base sequence is TGTGCCAGCAGCTTCCAGCGGGGAGAGGCAGATACGCAGTATTTT.